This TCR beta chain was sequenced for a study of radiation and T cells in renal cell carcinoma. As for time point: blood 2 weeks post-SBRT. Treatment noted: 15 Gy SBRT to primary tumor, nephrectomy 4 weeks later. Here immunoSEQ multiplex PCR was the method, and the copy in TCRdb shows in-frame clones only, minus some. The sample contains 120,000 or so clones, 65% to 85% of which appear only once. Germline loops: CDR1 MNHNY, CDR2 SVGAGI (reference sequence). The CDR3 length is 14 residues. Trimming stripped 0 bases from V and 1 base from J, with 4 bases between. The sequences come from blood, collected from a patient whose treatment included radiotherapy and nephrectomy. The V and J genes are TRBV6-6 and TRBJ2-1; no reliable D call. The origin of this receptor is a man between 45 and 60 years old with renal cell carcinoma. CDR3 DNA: TGTGCCAGCAGTTACTCGGTATCCTACAATGAGCAGTTCTTC. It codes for CASSYSVSYNEQFF.